A single sample gave rise to the 18 T cell receptor beta chains below, sequenced in a study of blood T cells in healthy people across ages. The use of a sample-barcoded 5' primer and a J-beta primer mix characterized a second PCR of roughly 6 to 11 cycles. MiXCR, applied by TCRdb to the 5' RACE reads, yields one record per CDR3 protein. The profile shows approximately 960,000 distinct CDR3 sequences, almost 30% of them singletons. The sample was also reused in another study, on T cells of mothers and their children.

Source material: blood. The receptors originated from a woman in her thirties or forties in good health.

This clonotype was recorded once. This chain uses TRBV7-2 with TRBJ2-7; the D gene is possibly TRBD1 (5 bases). The germline V gene has CDR1 SGHTA and CDR2 FQGNSA. The CDR3 sequence is 13 residues long. Trimming removed 6 bases from V and 2 bases from J, with 11 bases in between. The DNA for the CDR3 is TGTGCCAGCAGAGGGGTGAATACCTACGAGCAGTACTTC. Translation gives CASRGVNTYEQYF.

This clonotype was counted ten times or more. The CDR3 DNA reads as TGTGCCAGCAGGGTGGAAGGCCTTTCCTACAATGAGCAGTTCTTC. The encoded protein is CASRVEGLSYNEQFF. The chain is built from TRBV6-5 and TRBJ2-1, with D hard to call. V was trimmed by 6 bases and J by 1 base, leaving 13 bases between them. The CDR3 consists of 15 residues. From germline, CDR1 is MNHEY and CDR2 SVGAGI.

This clonotype was detected many times. The rearrangement uses TRBV28 and TRBJ2-3; TRBD1 aligns across 8 bases. Trimming took 5 bases from V and 6 from J; bases not matched to a gene: 7. The germline CDR1 and CDR2 sequences are MDHEN and SYDVKM. The CDR3 covers 14 residues. CDR3 nucleotide sequence: TGTGCCAGCAGTCCTGGACAGGGCTGGGATACGCAGTATTTT. As protein: CASSPGQGWDTQYF.

The rearrangement uses TRBV20-1 and TRBJ2-2; 11 nucleotides line up with TRBD2. The CDR3 covers 16 residues. CDR1 is DFQATT and CDR2 is SNEGSKA in the germline V gene (reference sequence). The ends lost 5 bases at V and 4 bases at J; junction bases unmatched: 9. CDR3 sequence reads: CSASPRLAGPTGELFF. CDR3 DNA: TGCAGTGCTTCCCCCCGACTAGCGGGGCCCACCGGGGAGCTGTTTTTT.

The chain uses TRBV4-2 and TRBJ2-3; D remains unclear. The CDR3 length is 16 residues. Deletions cut 0 bases from V and 0 bases from J, with 10 bases between. Looked up from germline, CDR1 is LGHNA and CDR2 is YNFKEQ. DNA of the CDR3: TGTGCCAGCAGCCAAGAGTACAGAGCTAGCACAGATACGCAGTATTTT. Amino acid sequence: CASSQEYRASTDTQYF.

The chain employs TRBV2 and TRBJ1-5; D is perhaps TRBD1 (6 bases). Trimming left V 6 bases short and J 0 bases short, with 15 bases between. The CDR3 loop spans 16 amino acids. Germline V lookup: CDR1 SNHLY, CDR2 FYNNEI. This CDR3 is CASSRRGGNSNQPQHF. The CDR3 DNA follows: TGTGCCAGCAGCCGAAGGGGGGGGAATAGCAATCAGCCCCAGCATTTT.

This clonotype was picked up a small number of times. At one of its ends the junction is not consistent with the germline gene, which may arise from a read error. V usage is TRBV7-7 and J usage is TRBJ2-1; D not resolved. The length of the CDR3 is 15 residues. Germline values: CDR1 SSHAT, CDR2 FNYEAQ (reference sequence). In DNA, the CDR3 is TGTGCTAGCAGCTCACACCAAGCCCCGTACAATGAGCAGTTCTTC. It specifies CASSSHQAPYNEQFF.

This clonotype was recorded many times. The gene calls are TRBV12-3 or TRBV12-4 and TRBJ2-5; D uncertain. The CDR3 length is 16 residues. Trimming took 3 bases from V and 2 from J, leaving 16 bases between them. Here the CDR3 DNA reads TGTGCCAGCAGTTTTTTGGGCCGGTTGAGGCAAGAGACCCAGTACTTC. Protein product: CASSFLGRLRQETQYF.

This clonotype was found once. A single base separates this from a much larger clone, so it may be a read error. V usage is TRBV6-5 and J usage is TRBJ2-5, with 9 bases fitting TRBD1. The J call may be in error: the DNA end matches TRBJ2-7 better. Germline values: CDR1 MNHEY, CDR2 SVGAGI. The CDR3 contains 18 residues. The CDR3 DNA reads TGTGCCAGCAGTTACTCGAGGGGACAGGGCAAAATAACCCACGAGCAGTACTTC. Translating it yields CASSYSRGQGKITHEQYF.

This clonotype was seen at least ten times. The J gene is TRBJ2-7, the V gene TRBV12-3 or TRBV12-4; D unclear. With 4 bases removed from V and 6 bases from J, the gap between germline ends came to 19 bases. The CDR3 has 15 amino acids. The CDR3 nucleotides are TGTGCCAGCAGTTCTTGGACCAGGTATCGGTCCGAGCAGTACTTC. Encoded protein: CASSSWTRYRSEQYF.

There are many counts of this clonotype. The chain couples TRBV29-1 to TRBJ2-5; D gene uncertain. The germline gives CDR1 SQVTM, CDR2 ANQGSEA. CDR3 size: 11 residues. Trimming removed 0 bases at V and 13 bases at J, with 12 bases between. CDR3 protein: CSVEDGPYPYF. The CDR3 nucleotides read TGCAGCGTTGAAGATGGTCCCTACCCGTACTTC.

Comment on this clonotype: A single base separates this from a much larger clone, so it may be a read error. This chain connects TRBV6-2 or TRBV6-3 to TRBJ2-4, with 9 bases lining up with TRBD2. Germline V gives CDR1 MNHEY, CDR2 SVGEGT. J gave up 13 bases and V 7 bases, and 14 bases lay outside the gene matches. This CDR3 region has 14 residues. CDR3 sequence (DNA): TGTGCCAGCACCAACGCGGGGGGGCCGGGTGAGCAGTACTTC. Protein product: CASTNAGGPGEQYF.

This clonotype has only one observation. The junction shows a germline mismatch at one end, possibly a read error. The rearrangement joins TRBV10-3 to TRBJ1-5, with a tentative D call TRBD1 (5 bases). CDR1 ENHRY and CDR2 SYGVKD come from the germline V gene. This CDR3 contains 13 residues. The CDR3 coding sequence is TGTGCCATCAGTTTGGTAGGGGACCAGCCCCGGCATTTT. Translated, it gives CAISLVGDQPRHF.

This clonotype was observed at least ten times. V usage is TRBV12-3 or TRBV12-4 and J usage is TRBJ2-1, with 8 positions matching TRBD1. V shed 6 bases and J 6 bases; nucleotides not matched to a gene: 13. The CDR3 extends over 16 amino acids. The CDR3 coding sequence is TGTGCCAGCAGAGACAGCAACGGACAGGGTGGCAATGAGCAGTTCTTC. It codes for CASRDSNGQGGNEQFF.

Only a few counts were recorded for this clonotype. An end of the junction does not agree with germline; a read error may underlie this. The genes are TRBV9 and TRBJ1-1, with 7 bases matching TRBD1. CDR3 length: 14 amino acids. Per germline, CDR1 SGDLS and CDR2 YYNGEE. The CDR3 coding sequence is TGTGCCAGCAGCGTCCAGGGGGGGAGGTCTGAAGCTTGCTTT. Translating gives CASSVQGGRSEACF.

The gene calls are TRBV28 and TRBJ1-1; D gene unclear. This CDR3 spans 13 amino acids. V lost 8 bases, J lost 3 bases, and 13 bases lay in between. CDR1 is MDHEN, CDR2 SYDVKM, per germline. CDR3 residues: CASGNAPHTEAFF. In DNA, the CDR3 is TGTGCCAGCGGTAATGCCCCCCACACTGAAGCTTTCTTT.

V usage is TRBV5-6 and J usage is TRBJ2-1, with D tentatively TRBD2 (6 bases). The length of the CDR3 is 17 residues. V was trimmed by 0 bases and J by 7 bases, leaving 20 bases between them. Germline CDR1 SGHDT, CDR2 YYEEEE. The CDR3 loop reads CASSLARGPGVGNEQFF. The CDR3 DNA is TGTGCCAGCAGCTTGGCCCGTGGTCCGGGAGTAGGGAATGAGCAGTTCTTC.

V and J are TRBV7-2 and TRBJ2-1; tentative D call: TRBD2 (5 bases). CDR3 length: 16 residues. Trimming removed 4 bases from V and 10 bases from J, with 23 bases in between. Germline CDR1 SGHTA, CDR2 FQGNSA. The CDR3 DNA sequence: TGTGCCAGCAGCTACCGGGCCGGGGTCCAGGCCTCAGAGCAGTTCTTC. It yields the protein CASSYRAGVQASEQFF.